This T cell receptor (beta chain) was found in a study of T cells in Graves' hyperthyroidism and ophthalmopathy. Comment on this clonotype: Its antigen remains unidentified.

RNA transcripts were the template for amplifying TCR beta CDR3 regions. A set of HTBI primers served as the primers for a first-round RT-PCR of the TCR CDR3. MiXCR, run by TCRdb on the multiplex PCR reads, gives a single entry per CDR3 protein. This sample has around 280,000 distinct CDR3 sequences, with 12% to 15% found just once. Graves' hyperthyroidism without ophthalmopathy progression within 18 months was termed stable. Study observations and caveats: Ophthalmopathy, which appeared later, was predicted by the model a median around 6.9 months before onset. Stable hyperthyroidism was separated from ophthalmopathy by a model based on 13 V-J features. Most thyroid clonotypes that were expanded above 0.001 also turned up in blood.

The CDR3 runs to 15 residues. V lost 5 bases to trimming and J lost 7 bases; unmatched junction nucleotides: 7. The V gene's germline CDR1 is LNHDA and CDR2 SQIVND (reference sequence). Sequencing was done on a sample of blood. The chain recombines TRBV19 with TRBJ2-3; TRBD2 aligns across 12 bases. The receptor was isolated from a woman in her thirties or forties with Graves' hyperthyroidism. CDR3 DNA sequence: TGTGCCAGTAGTGCGGCTAGCGGGAGGGTAAATACGCAGTATTTT. Translated, it gives CASSAASGRVNTQYF.